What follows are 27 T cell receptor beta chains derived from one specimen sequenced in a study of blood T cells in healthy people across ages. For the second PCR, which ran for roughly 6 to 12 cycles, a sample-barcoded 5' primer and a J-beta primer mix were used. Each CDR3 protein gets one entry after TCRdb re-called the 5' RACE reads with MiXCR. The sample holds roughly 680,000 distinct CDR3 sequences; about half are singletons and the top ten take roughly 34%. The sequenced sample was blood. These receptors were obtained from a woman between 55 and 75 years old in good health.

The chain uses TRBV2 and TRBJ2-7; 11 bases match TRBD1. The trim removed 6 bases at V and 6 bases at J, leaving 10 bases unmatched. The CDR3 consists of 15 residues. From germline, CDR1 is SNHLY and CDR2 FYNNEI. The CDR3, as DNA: TGTGCCAGCAGACCCGGACAGGGGGCGTTTCTCGAGCAGTACTTC. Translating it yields CASRPGQGAFLEQYF.

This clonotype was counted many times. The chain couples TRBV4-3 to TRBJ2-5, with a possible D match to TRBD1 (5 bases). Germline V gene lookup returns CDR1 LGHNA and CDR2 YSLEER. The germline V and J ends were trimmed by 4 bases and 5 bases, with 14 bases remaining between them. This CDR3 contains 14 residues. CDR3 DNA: TGCGCCAGCAGCCTTGAGCAGGGCTGGGAGACCCAGTACTTC. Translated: CASSLEQGWETQYF.

The CDR3 coding sequence is TGTGCCAGCAGGAGGGAGACTCGAGTCTATGAGCAGTTCTTC. It specifies CASRRETRVYEQFF. The V and J genes are TRBV2 and TRBJ2-1, with a weak D call TRBD2 (5 bases). Trimming cost V 6 bases and J 8 bases, with 17 bases left between them. CDR1 is SNHLY and CDR2 is FYNNEI in the germline V gene. This CDR3 spans 14 amino acids.

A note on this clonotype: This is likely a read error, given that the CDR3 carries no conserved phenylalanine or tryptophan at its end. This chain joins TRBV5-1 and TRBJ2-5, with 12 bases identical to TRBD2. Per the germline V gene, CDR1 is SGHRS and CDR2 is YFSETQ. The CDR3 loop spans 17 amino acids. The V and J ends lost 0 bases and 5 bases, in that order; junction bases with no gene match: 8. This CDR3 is CASSLDPSGRAGETQYI. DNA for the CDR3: TGCGCCAGCAGCTTGGACCCTAGCGGGAGGGCCGGTGAGACCCAGTACATC.

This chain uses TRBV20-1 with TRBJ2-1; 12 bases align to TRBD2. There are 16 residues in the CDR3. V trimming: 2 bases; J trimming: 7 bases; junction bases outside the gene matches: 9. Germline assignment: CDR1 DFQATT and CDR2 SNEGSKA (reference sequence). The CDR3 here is CSARSSLAGGPNEQFF. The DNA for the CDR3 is TGCAGTGCTAGAAGTTCTCTAGCGGGAGGGCCAAATGAGCAGTTCTTC.

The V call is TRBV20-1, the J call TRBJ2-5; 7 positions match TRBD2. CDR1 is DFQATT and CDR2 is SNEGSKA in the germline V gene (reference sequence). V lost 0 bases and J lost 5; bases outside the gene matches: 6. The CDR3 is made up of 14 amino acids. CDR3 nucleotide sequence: TGCAGTGCTAGAGATCGCCTGGGAGGGGAGACCCAGTACTTC. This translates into CSARDRLGGETQYF.

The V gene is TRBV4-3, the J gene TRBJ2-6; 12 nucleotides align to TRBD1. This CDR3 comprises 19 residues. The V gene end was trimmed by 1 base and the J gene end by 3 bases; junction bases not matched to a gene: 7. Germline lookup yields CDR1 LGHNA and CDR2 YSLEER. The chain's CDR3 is CASSQGAGTGGRGANVLTF. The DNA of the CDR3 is TGCGCCAGCAGCCAAGGAGCCGGGACAGGGGGCCGTGGGGCCAACGTCCTGACTTTC.

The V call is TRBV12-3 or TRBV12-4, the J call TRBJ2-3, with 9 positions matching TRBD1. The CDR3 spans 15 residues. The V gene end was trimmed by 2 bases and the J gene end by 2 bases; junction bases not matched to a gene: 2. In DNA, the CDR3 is TGTGCCAGCAGTTTATGGGACAGGGTCACAGATACGCAGTATTTT. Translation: CASSLWDRVTDTQYF.

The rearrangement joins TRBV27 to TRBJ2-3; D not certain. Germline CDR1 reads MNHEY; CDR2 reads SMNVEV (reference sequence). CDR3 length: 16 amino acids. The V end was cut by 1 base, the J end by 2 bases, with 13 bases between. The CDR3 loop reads CASSLWSNRYTDTQYF. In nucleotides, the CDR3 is TGTGCCAGCAGTTTATGGTCCAACCGGTACACAGATACGCAGTATTTT.

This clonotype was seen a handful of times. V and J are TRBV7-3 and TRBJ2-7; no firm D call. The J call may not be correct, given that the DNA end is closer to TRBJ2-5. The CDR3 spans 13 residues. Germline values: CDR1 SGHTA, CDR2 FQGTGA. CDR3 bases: TGTGCCAGCAGCTTAGGGGTAGCAGAGACCCAGTACTTC. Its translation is CASSLGVAETQYF.

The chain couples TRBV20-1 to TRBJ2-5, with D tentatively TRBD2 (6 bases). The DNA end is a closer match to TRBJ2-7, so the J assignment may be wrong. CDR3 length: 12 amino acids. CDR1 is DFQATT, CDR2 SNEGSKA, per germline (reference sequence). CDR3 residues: CSASSGDCEQYF. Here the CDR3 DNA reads TGCAGTGCTAGTTCGGGAGACTGCGAGCAGTACTTC.

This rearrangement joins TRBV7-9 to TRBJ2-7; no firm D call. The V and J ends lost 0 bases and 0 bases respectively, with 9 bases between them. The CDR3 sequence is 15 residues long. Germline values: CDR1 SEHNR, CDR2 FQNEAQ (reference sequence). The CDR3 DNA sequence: TGTGCCAGCAGCTTAGCCCGTAGTCCCTCCTACGAGCAGTACTTC. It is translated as CASSLARSPSYEQYF.

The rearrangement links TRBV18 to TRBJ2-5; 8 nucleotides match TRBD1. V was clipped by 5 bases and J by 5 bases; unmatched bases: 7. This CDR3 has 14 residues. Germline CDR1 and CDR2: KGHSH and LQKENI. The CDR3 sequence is CASSLTGVGETQYF. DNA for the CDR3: TGTGCCAGCTCATTGACAGGGGTCGGCGAGACCCAGTACTTC.

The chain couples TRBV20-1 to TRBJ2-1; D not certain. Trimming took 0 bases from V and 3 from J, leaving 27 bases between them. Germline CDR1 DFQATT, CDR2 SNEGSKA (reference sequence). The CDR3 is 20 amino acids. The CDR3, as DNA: TGCAGTGCTAGAGATTTCGGGCCCCGGAAGCCACAATGGGACTACAATGAGCAGTTCTTC. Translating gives CSARDFGPRKPQWDYNEQFF.

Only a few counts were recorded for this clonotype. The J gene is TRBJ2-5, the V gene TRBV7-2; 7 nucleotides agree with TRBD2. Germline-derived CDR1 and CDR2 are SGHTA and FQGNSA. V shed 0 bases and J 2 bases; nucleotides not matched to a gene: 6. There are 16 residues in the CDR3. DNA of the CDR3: TGTGCCAGCAGCTTAGCTGGGCGGGAGAATCAAGAGACCCAGTACTTC. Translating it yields CASSLAGRENQETQYF.

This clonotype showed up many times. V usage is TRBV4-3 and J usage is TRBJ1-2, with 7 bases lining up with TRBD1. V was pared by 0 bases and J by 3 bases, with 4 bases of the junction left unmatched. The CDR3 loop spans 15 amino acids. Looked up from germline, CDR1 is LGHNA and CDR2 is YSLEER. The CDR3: CASSQERDSYYGYTF. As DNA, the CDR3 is TGCGCCAGCAGCCAAGAAAGGGACAGCTACTATGGCTACACCTTC.

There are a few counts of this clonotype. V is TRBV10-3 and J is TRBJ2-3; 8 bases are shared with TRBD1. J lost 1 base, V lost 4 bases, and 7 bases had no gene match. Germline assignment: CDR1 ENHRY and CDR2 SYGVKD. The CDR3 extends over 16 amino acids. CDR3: CAISGTGNIGTDTQYF. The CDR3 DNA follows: TGTGCCATCAGTGGGACAGGGAATATAGGCACAGATACGCAGTATTTT.

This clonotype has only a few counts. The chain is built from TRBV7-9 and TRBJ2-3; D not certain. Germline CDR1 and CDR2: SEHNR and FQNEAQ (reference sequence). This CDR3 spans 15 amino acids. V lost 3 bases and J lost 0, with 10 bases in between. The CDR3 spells CASSFQSSSTDTQYF. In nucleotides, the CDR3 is TGTGCCAGCAGCTTCCAATCCTCTAGCACAGATACGCAGTATTTT.

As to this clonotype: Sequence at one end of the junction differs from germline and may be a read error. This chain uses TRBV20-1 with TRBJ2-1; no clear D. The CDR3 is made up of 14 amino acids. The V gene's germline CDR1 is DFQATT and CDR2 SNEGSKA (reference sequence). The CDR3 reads CSAPPVGSYSEQFF. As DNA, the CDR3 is TGCAGTGCTCCCCCGGTGGGATCCTACAGTGAGCAGTTCTTC.

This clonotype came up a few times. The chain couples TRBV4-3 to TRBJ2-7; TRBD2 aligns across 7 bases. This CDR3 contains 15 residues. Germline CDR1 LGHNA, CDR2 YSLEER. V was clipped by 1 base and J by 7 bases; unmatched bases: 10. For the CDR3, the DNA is TGCGCCAGCAGCCAAGGACTAGCATCTACCAATGAGCAGTACTTC. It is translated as CASSQGLASTNEQYF.

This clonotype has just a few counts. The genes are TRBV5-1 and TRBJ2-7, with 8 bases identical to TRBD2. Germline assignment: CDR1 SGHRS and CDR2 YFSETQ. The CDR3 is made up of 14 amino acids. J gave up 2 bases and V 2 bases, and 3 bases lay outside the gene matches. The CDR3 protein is CASSFGSGTYEQYF. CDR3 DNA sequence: TGCGCCAGCAGCTTCGGTAGCGGGACCTACGAGCAGTACTTC.

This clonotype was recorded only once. The CDR3 reads CASSFGQAGGMDTQYF. The CDR3, as DNA: TGTGCCAGCAGTTTTGGACAAGCGGGAGGGATGGATACGCAGTATTTT. The chain is built from TRBV28 and TRBJ2-3, with 10 bases that match TRBD2. CDR1 is MDHEN, CDR2 SYDVKM, per germline. This CDR3 contains 16 residues. With 3 bases clipped from V and 6 bases from J, the junction kept 9 bases outside the gene matches. Complete variable domain (other parts from reference TRBV28 and TRBJ2-3): DVKVTQSSRYLVKRTGEKVFLECVQDMDHENMFWYRQDPGLGLRLIYFSYDVKMKEKGDIPEGYSVSREKKERFSLILESASTNQTSMYLCASSFGQAGGMDTQYFGPGTRLTVL.

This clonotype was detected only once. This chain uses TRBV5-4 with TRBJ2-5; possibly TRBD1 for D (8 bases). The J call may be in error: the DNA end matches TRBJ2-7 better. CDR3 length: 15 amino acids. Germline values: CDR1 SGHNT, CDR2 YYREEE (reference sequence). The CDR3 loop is CASSATTGGAYEQYF. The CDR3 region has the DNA TGTGCCAGCAGCGCGACAACAGGGGGGGCCTACGAGCAGTACTTC.

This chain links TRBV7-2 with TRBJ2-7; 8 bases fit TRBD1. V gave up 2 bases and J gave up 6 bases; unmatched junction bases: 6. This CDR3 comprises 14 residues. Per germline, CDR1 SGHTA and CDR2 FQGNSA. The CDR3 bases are TGTGCCAGCAGCTTATTACAGGGGGTTTCCGAGCAGTACTTC. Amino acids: CASSLLQGVSEQYF. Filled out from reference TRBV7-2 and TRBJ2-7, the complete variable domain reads GAGVSQSPSNKVTEKGKDVELRCDPISGHTALYWYRQSLGQGLEFLIYFQGNSAPDKSGLPSDRFSAERTGGSVSTLTIQRTQQEDSAVYLCASSLLQGVSEQYFGPGTRLTVT.

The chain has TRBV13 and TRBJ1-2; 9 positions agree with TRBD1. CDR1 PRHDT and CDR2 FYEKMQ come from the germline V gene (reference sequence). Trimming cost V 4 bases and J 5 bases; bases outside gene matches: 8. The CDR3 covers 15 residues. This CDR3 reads CASSSSGTGTYGYTF. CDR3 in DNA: TGTGCCAGCAGCTCGTCCGGGACAGGGACTTATGGCTACACCTTC.

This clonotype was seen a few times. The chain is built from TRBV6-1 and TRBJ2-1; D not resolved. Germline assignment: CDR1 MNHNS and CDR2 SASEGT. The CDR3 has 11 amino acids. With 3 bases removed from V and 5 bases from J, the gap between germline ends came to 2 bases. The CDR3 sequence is CASSDHNEQFF. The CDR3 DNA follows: TGTGCCAGCAGTGACCACAATGAGCAGTTCTTC.

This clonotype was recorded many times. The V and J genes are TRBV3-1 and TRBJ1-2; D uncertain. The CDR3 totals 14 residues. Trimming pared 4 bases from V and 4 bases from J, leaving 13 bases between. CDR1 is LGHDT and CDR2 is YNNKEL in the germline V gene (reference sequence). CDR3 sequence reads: CASSPSMGIYGYTF. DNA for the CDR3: TGTGCCAGCAGCCCCTCGATGGGGATCTATGGCTACACCTTC.